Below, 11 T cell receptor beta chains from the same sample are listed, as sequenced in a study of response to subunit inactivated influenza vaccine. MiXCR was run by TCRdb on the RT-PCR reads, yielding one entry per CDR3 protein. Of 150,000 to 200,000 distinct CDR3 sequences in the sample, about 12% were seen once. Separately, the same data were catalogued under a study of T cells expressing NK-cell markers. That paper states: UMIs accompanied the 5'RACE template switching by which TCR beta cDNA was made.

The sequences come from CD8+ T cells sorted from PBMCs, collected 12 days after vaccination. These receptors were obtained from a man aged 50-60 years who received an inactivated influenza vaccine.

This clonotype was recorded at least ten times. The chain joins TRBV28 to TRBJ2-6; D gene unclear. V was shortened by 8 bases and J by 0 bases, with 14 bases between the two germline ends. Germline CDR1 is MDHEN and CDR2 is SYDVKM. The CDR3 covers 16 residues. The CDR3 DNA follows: TGTGCCAGCTCCCGTAATACCCTCTCTGGGGCCAACGTCCTGACTTTC. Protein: CASSRNTLSGANVLTF.

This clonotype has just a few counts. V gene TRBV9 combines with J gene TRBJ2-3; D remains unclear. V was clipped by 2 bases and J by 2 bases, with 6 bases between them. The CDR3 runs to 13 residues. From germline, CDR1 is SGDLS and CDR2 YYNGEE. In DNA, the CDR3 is TGTGCCAGCAGCGTTACTATCACAGATACGCAGTATTTT. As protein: CASSVTITDTQYF.

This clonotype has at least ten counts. The CDR3 protein is CASSPRQETQYF. The CDR3 DNA sequence: TGTGCCAGCAGCCCCCGCCAAGAGACCCAGTACTTC. J is TRBJ2-5 and V is TRBV12-3 or TRBV12-4, with D hard to call. This CDR3 spans 12 amino acids. Trimming removed 6 bases at V and 1 base at J, with 6 bases between.

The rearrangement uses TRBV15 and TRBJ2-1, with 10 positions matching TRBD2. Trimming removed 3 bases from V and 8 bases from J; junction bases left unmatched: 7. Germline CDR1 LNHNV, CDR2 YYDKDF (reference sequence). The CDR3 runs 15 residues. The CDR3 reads CATSSKREGVYEQFF. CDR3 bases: TGTGCCACCAGCAGCAAGCGGGAGGGCGTTTATGAGCAGTTCTTC.

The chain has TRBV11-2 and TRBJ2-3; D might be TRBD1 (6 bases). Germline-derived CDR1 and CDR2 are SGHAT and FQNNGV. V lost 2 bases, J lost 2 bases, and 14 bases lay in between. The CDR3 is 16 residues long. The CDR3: CASSLRQARATDTQYF. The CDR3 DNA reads TGTGCCAGCAGCTTACGACAGGCCAGGGCCACAGATACGCAGTATTTT.

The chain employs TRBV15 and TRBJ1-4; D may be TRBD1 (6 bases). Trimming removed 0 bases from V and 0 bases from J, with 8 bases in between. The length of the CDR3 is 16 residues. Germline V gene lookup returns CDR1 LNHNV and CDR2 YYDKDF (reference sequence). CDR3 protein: CATSRDPGATNEKLFF. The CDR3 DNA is TGTGCCACCAGCAGAGACCCAGGGGCAACTAATGAAAAACTGTTTTTT.

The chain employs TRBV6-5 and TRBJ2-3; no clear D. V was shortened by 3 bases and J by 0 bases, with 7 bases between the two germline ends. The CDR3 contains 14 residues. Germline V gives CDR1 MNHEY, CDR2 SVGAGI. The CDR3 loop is CASSYIDSTDTQYF. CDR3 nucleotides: TGTGCCAGCAGTTATATCGACAGCACAGATACGCAGTATTTT.

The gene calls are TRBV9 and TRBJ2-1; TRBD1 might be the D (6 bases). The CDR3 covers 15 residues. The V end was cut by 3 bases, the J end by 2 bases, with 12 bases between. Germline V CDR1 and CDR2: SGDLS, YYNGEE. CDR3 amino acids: CASSASGTPYNEQFF. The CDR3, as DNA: TGTGCCAGCAGCGCCTCCGGGACACCCTACAATGAGCAGTTCTTC.

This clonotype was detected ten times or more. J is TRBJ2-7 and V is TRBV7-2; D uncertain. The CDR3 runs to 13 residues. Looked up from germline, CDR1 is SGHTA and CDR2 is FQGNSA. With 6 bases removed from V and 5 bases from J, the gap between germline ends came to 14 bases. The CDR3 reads CASRDLTVHEQYF. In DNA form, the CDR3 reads TGTGCCAGCAGGGACCTCACGGTCCACGAGCAGTACTTC. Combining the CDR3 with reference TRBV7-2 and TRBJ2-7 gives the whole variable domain GAGVSQSPSNKVTEKGKDVELRCDPISGHTALYWYRQSLGQGLEFLIYFQGNSAPDKSGLPSDRFSAERTGGSVSTLTIQRTQQEDSAVYLCASRDLTVHEQYFGPGTRLTVT.

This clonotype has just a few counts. The CDR3 DNA sequence: TGTGCCAGCAGCCCCCTTGGGACGTACCAAGAGACCCAGTACTTC. Translated: CASSPLGTYQETQYF. J is TRBJ2-5 and V is TRBV7-2; D tentatively reads TRBD1 or TRBD2 (5 bases each). The V end was cut by 5 bases, the J end by 0 bases, with 13 bases between. From germline, CDR1 is SGHTA and CDR2 FQGNSA. This CDR3 contains 15 residues.

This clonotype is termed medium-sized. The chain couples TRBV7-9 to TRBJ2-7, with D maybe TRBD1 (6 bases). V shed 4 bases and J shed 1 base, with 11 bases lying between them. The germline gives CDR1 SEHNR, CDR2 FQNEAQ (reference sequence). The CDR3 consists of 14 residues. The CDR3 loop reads CASSSGQSSYEQYF. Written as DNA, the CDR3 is TGTGCCAGCAGCTCTGGACAGTCTTCCTACGAGCAGTACTTC.